Listed here are 3 T cell receptor beta chains from one sample, sequenced in a study of glioma-infiltrating T cells after dendritic cell vaccination. Sequencing was performed with immunoSEQ multiplex PCR; in TCRdb, only in-frame clones are kept and a portion is missing. In the table there are under 130,000 clones, roughly 80% of which are singletons. Sequencing was performed on blood, taken before dendritic cell vaccination. The receptor source for this set is a human donor with glioblastoma.

V is TRBV10-2 and J is TRBJ2-1, with 11 bases lining up with TRBD1. Trimming took 4 bases from V and 9 from J; bases not matched to a gene: 2. CDR1 is WSHSY, CDR2 SAAADI, per germline. The CDR3 consists of 13 residues. The CDR3 DNA follows: TGCGCCAGCAGTGTAGGGACAGGGGGTGAGCAGTTCTTC. Protein: CASSVGTGGEQFF.

The gene calls are TRBV30 and TRBJ1-6; D uncertain. Germline V gene data show CDR1 as GTSNPN and CDR2 as SVGIG (reference sequence). This CDR3 has 14 residues. The V end was cut by 4 bases, the J end by 14 bases, with 21 bases between. CDR3 sequence: CAWKLGGVEVALHF. The CDR3 nucleotides are TGTGCCTGGAAGCTTGGAGGCGTTGAGGTTGCCCTCCACTTT.

The rearrangement links TRBV4-2 to TRBJ2-7; tentative D call: TRBD1 (6 bases). This CDR3 has 15 amino acids. Per the germline V gene, CDR1 is LGHNA and CDR2 is YNFKEQ. Trimming took off 4 bases at V and 4 bases at J, with 17 bases between the two ends. The CDR3 loop reads CASSLTGLDGYEQYF. The CDR3 coding sequence is TGTGCCAGCAGCCTAACAGGGTTGGATGGTTACGAGCAGTACTTC.